Each of the 8 T cell receptor beta chains below was sequenced from the same sample in a study of blood T cell repertoires in COVID-19. Measured with immunoSEQ multiplex PCR; TCRdb has only the in-frame clones, and not every one. The table has some 100,000 clones, roughly nine tenths seen once; the top ten hold 0.97%. The sequencing sample was made of peripheral blood. The receptor set was obtained from a man aged 60 to 75 with acute or convalescent COVID-19.

The genes are TRBV5-1 and TRBJ1-3; no definite D call. Trimming shortened V by 0 bases and J by 2 bases, and 9 bases separated the two germline ends. In germline, CDR1 is SGHRS, CDR2 YFSETQ. The CDR3 has 15 residues. The CDR3 DNA follows: TGCGCCAGCAGCTTGGATCCTAGGCCTGGAAACACCATATATTTT. Translation gives CASSLDPRPGNTIYF.

The chain carries TRBV20-1 and TRBJ2-7, with D maybe TRBD1 (6 bases). V shed 3 bases and J shed 3 bases, with 12 bases lying between them. The CDR3 length is 13 residues. The germline gives CDR1 DFQATT, CDR2 SNEGSKA (reference sequence). The chain's CDR3 is CSASPGAGYEQYF. The DNA of the CDR3 is TGCAGTGCTAGTCCAGGGGCGGGCTACGAGCAGTACTTC.

The chain uses TRBV11-2 and TRBJ1-6, with 10 bases identical to TRBD1. V shed 4 bases and J 7 bases; nucleotides not matched to a gene: 4. CDR1 SGHAT and CDR2 FQNNGV come from the germline V gene. The CDR3 consists of 15 residues. This chain's CDR3 is CASSYGTGENSPLHF. CDR3 DNA: TGTGCCAGCAGCTATGGGACAGGGGAGAATTCACCCCTCCACTTT.

V gene TRBV7-6 combines with J gene TRBJ1-4, with 7 positions matching TRBD1. There are 14 residues in the CDR3. V dropped 6 bases and J dropped 7; count of bases not matched to a gene: 8. In germline, CDR1 is SGHVS, CDR2 FNYEAQ. CDR3 nucleotides: TGTGCCAGCAGTACCGACAGGGCCACTGAAAAACTGTTTTTT. This translates into CASSTDRATEKLFF.

The chain recombines TRBV28 with TRBJ2-2, with 11 bases lining up with TRBD1. After removal of 6 bases from V and 4 bases from J, the junction contained 4 bases not matched to a gene. Germline CDR1 MDHEN, CDR2 SYDVKM. The CDR3 sequence is 15 residues long. The CDR3 spells CASSRGTGGTGELFF. The CDR3 DNA follows: TGTGCCAGCAGCAGGGGGACAGGGGGCACCGGGGAGCTGTTTTTT.

This chain uses TRBV5-6 with TRBJ2-6; D is possibly TRBD1 (7 bases). This CDR3 has 19 amino acids. The germline CDR1 and CDR2 sequences are SGHDT and YYEEEE. With 0 bases removed from V and 4 bases from J, the gap between germline ends came to 20 bases. CDR3 sequence reads: CASSLVARQGGSGANVLTF. The CDR3 DNA reads as TGTGCCAGCAGCTTGGTTGCGAGACAGGGAGGATCGGGGGCCAACGTCCTGACTTTC.

The J gene is TRBJ2-7, the V gene TRBV24-1, with TRBD1 matching 7 bases. CDR1 and CDR2 from the germline V gene are KGHDR and SFDVKD. The CDR3 is 14 amino acids. With V trimmed by 3 bases and J by 6 bases, 7 bases remained unmatched. The CDR3 sequence is CATSDPGQSGEQYF. CDR3 in DNA: TGTGCCACCAGTGATCCGGGACAGTCCGGCGAGCAGTACTTC.

The chain uses TRBV6-1 and TRBJ1-2, with 9 bases matching TRBD1. The V segment lost 3 bases and the J segment 8 bases; nucleotides outside the gene matches: 4. CDR1 MNHNS and CDR2 SASEGT come from the germline V gene. There are 13 residues in the CDR3. CDR3 in DNA: TGTGCCAGCAGTGAGAGGACAGGGGAAGGCTACACCTTC. It is translated as CASSERTGEGYTF.